A single TCR beta chain is shown here with its context. Antigen: not known. CD8 cells regarded as naive lacked CD45RO, were positively chosen for CCR7, and omitted terminally differentiated effector memory CD45RA+ cells. Healthy HIV-negative adults with no recent acute infections or vaccinations were recruited as donors. Trimming took 5 bases from V and 0 from J, leaving 20 bases between them. Per germline, CDR1 PRHDT and CDR2 FYEKMQ (reference sequence). CDR3 size: 19 residues. These data belong to a study of shared clonotypes between healthy human individuals. Points from the study as a whole: Specimens sampled were limited to blood, with tissue repertoires likely differing. Larger estimated richness was generally seen in naive subsets than in memory subsets.

The assay was immunoSEQ multiplex PCR, and TCRdb's table has in-frame clones only and misses some. The sample has about 800,000 clones; 95% to 97% are singletons. The source is a man aged 25-40 years in good health. The chain joins TRBV13 to TRBJ2-6; D perhaps matches TRBD2 (5 bases). Specimen: naive CD8+ T cells sorted from blood. CDR3 loop: CASSPPAHSRDSGANVLTF. DNA of the CDR3: TGTGCCAGCAGCCCACCCGCCCACTCCCGGGACTCTGGGGCCAACGTCCTGACTTTC.